These 16 T cell receptor beta chains were all obtained from the same sample, sequenced in a study of glioma-infiltrating T cells after dendritic cell vaccination. Assay used: immunoSEQ multiplex PCR; TCRdb lists only in-frame clones, some missing. In the table there are 75,000 to 100,000 clones, 79% of which are singletons. The specimen was blood, collected before dendritic cell vaccination. Receptors were obtained from a human donor with glioblastoma.

A remark on this clone: At one end, the junction sequence differs from germline, possibly due to a read error. The chain has TRBV12-5 and TRBJ2-7, with 13 bases fitting TRBD2. Germline CDR1 is LGHNT and CDR2 is FRNRAP. This CDR3 region has 12 residues. The CDR3 spells CASGQDGLAGVF. In nucleotides, the CDR3 is TGTGCTAGTGGCCAAGACGGACTAGCGGGAGTATTC.

The CDR3 spells CASSLSEARVYEQYF. CDR3 DNA: TGTGCCAGCAGCTTATCTGAGGCCAGGGTCTACGAGCAGTACTTC. This chain joins TRBV11-2 and TRBJ2-7, with a possible D match to TRBD1 (5 bases). Trimming took 2 bases from V and 3 from J, leaving 14 bases between them. The CDR3 runs 15 residues. CDR1 and CDR2 (germline): SGHAT, FQNNGV.

The J gene is TRBJ1-6, the V gene TRBV10-3; TRBD1 is a possible D gene (5 bases). This CDR3 has 14 amino acids. CDR1 and CDR2 from the germline V gene are ENHRY and SYGVKD. Trimming cost V 6 bases and J 7 bases, with 13 bases left between them. Here the CDR3 DNA reads TGTGCCATCAGCGACAGACTCGGGAATTCACCCCTCCACTTT. Translating it yields CAISDRLGNSPLHF.

The rearrangement links TRBV18 to TRBJ1-5; no reliable D call. Germline CDR1 is KGHSH and CDR2 is LQKENI. Trimming stripped 2 bases from V and 5 bases from J, with 7 bases between. This CDR3 has 13 residues. Here the CDR3 DNA reads TGTGCCAGCTCACCAACCTTAGATCAGCCCCAGCATTTT. Protein sequence: CASSPTLDQPQHF.

CDR3 bases: TGTGCCAGCAGTTTGACGACTAGCGGGATCTACGAGCAGTACTTC. As protein: CASSLTTSGIYEQYF. The rearrangement joins TRBV27 to TRBJ2-7, with TRBD2 matching 11 bases. CDR3 length equals 15 residues. Germline trimming cut 3 bases from V and 3 bases from J; bases unmatched to any gene: 4. CDR1 is MNHEY, CDR2 SMNVEV, per germline (reference sequence).

The sample holds a few counts of this clone. This chain uses TRBV2 with TRBJ2-3, with a weak D call TRBD2 (5 bases). The germline gives CDR1 SNHLY, CDR2 FYNNEI. CDR3 length: 13 residues. V dropped 9 bases and J dropped 8 bases, with 18 bases sitting between them. CDR3 DNA: TGTGCCAGTGGGGAGACTCCACGAGGTACGCAGTATTTT. Protein: CASGETPRGTQYF.

The chain links TRBV7-2 to TRBJ2-5; 8 bases fit TRBD2. The V gene's germline CDR1 is SGHTA and CDR2 FQGNSA. The length of the CDR3 is 15 residues. J was trimmed by 5 bases and V by 5 bases; bases with no gene match: 10. The CDR3 loop is CASSPPRGGAETQYF. For the CDR3, the DNA is TGTGCCAGCAGCCCCCCTCGGGGGGGCGCGGAGACCCAGTACTTC.

This rearrangement joins TRBV12-5 to TRBJ1-1, with TRBD1 identical over 7 bases. This CDR3 comprises 14 residues. V shed 2 bases and J 4 bases; nucleotides not matched to a gene: 4. CDR1 and CDR2 from the germline V gene are LGHNT and FRNRAP. DNA of the CDR3: TGTGCTAGTGGTTTGTGGCAGGGGGGCACTGAAGCTTTCTTT. Protein sequence: CASGLWQGGTEAFF.

The V gene is TRBV7-3, the J gene TRBJ2-7; D is perhaps TRBD2 (5 bases). Per germline, CDR1 SGHTA and CDR2 FQGTGA. V was shortened by 1 base and J by 3 bases, with 25 bases between the two germline ends. CDR3 length: 19 residues. The CDR3 coding sequence is TGTGCCAGCAGCTTAATCATTGAAGGGAGAGCCCCTAAAGTCTACGAGCAGTACTTC. Residues: CASSLIIEGRAPKVYEQYF. The full variable domain, in which reference TRBV7-3 and TRBJ2-7 provide the parts outside the CDR3, is GAGVSQTPSNKVTEKGKYVELRCDPISGHTALYWYRQSLGQGPEFLIYFQGTGAADDSGLPNDRFFAVRPEGSVSTLKIQRTERGDSAVYLCASSLIIEGRAPKVYEQYFGPGTRLTVT.

The gene calls are TRBV7-9 and TRBJ2-7, with no clear D. Germline values: CDR1 SEHNR, CDR2 FQNEAQ (reference sequence). This CDR3 has 12 amino acids. Trimming left V 2 bases short and J 5 bases short, with 7 bases between. CDR3 sequence (DNA): TGTGCCAGCAGCTTAAAGCCTAACGAGCAGTACTTC. This sequence encodes CASSLKPNEQYF.

As for this clone: Other DNA sequences of this sample code for an identical CDR3. The rearrangement links TRBV5-1 to TRBJ1-5; 9 positions match TRBD1. The junction had 6 bases not matched to a gene; V was cut back by 4 bases and J by 4 bases. Per germline, CDR1 SGHRS and CDR2 YFSETQ. This CDR3 region has 15 residues. CDR3 sequence: CASSLGQGSNQPQHF. CDR3 sequence (DNA): TGCGCCAGCAGCCTGGGACAGGGATCAAATCAGCCCCAGCATTTT.

V is TRBV14 and J is TRBJ2-1; D is unclear. Germline CDR1 is SGHDN and CDR2 is FVKESK. Trimming cost V 0 bases and J 0 bases, with 12 bases left between them. CDR3 length: 17 amino acids. The CDR3 here is CASSQEPEISSYNEQFF. The CDR3 DNA sequence: TGTGCCAGCAGCCAAGAACCGGAGATTAGCTCCTACAATGAGCAGTTCTTC. Filled out from reference TRBV14 and TRBJ2-1, the complete variable domain reads EAGVTQFPSHSVIEKGQTVTLRCDPISGHDNLYWYRRVMGKEIKFLLHFVKESKQDESGMPNNRFLAERTGGTYSTLKVQPAELEDSGVYFCASSQEPEISSYNEQFFGPGTRLTVL.

The rearrangement joins TRBV5-4 to TRBJ1-4; maybe TRBD1 (6 bases). Germline CDR1 and CDR2: SGHNT and YYREEE (reference sequence). CDR3 length: 17 amino acids. Between the trimmed V and J ends, which lost 0 bases and 0 bases, there was a span of 12 bases. The CDR3 coding sequence is TGTGCCAGCAGCTTGGGGACAGCTAAGACAACTAATGAAAAACTGTTTTTT. Translated: CASSLGTAKTTNEKLFF.

V usage is TRBV19 and J usage is TRBJ2-3, with a weak D call TRBD1 (5 bases). CDR1 and CDR2 (germline): LNHDA, SQIVND (reference sequence). The CDR3 has 16 residues. Trimming cost V 3 bases and J 4 bases, with 17 bases left between them. The CDR3 loop is CASSIMGQGGADTQYF. CDR3 in DNA: TGTGCCAGTAGTATTATGGGCCAGGGTGGGGCAGATACGCAGTATTTT.

This rearrangement joins TRBV4-1 to TRBJ1-2, with 8 bases matching TRBD1. Germline CDR1 is MGHRA and CDR2 is YSYEKL. Trimming removed 2 bases from V and 3 bases from J; junction bases left unmatched: 11. The CDR3 is made up of 17 amino acids. CDR3 DNA sequence: TGCGCCAGCAGCCAACGTAAAACAGGGGGTTCGGACTATGGCTACACCTTC. Protein: CASSQRKTGGSDYGYTF.

The rearrangement uses TRBV7-3 and TRBJ2-1; 7 positions match TRBD2. The junction had 7 bases not matched to a gene; V was cut back by 1 base and J by 7 bases. The CDR3 contains 15 residues. Germline CDR1 reads SGHTA; CDR2 reads FQGTGA. As DNA, the CDR3 is TGTGCCAGCAGCTTAAATTGGCCGGGAGGAAATGAGCAGTTCTTC. It is translated as CASSLNWPGGNEQFF. The full variable domain, with the rest looked up from reference TRBV7-3 and TRBJ2-1, is GAGVSQTPSNKVTEKGKYVELRCDPISGHTALYWYRQSLGQGPEFLIYFQGTGAADDSGLPNDRFFAVRPEGSVSTLKIQRTERGDSAVYLCASSLNWPGGNEQFFGPGTRLTVL.